Each of the 19 T cell receptor beta chains below was sequenced from the same sample in a study of CD8 T cells in Susac syndrome. With random hexamers, reverse transcription was performed on 0.5 to 1 ug of RNA. Each CDR3 protein is one row after TCRdb ran MiXCR on the immunoSEQ multiplex PCR reads. Of about 22,000 distinct CDR3 sequences in the sample, 85% to 95% were seen once. Sample: CD8+ T cells from PBMCs. The source of these receptors is a human donor in good health.

This chain connects TRBV4-3 to TRBJ2-2; no firm D call. Germline values: CDR1 LGHNA, CDR2 YSLEER. V lost 4 bases to trimming and J lost 3 bases, with 9 bases between them. This CDR3 has 14 residues. CDR3 residues: CASSPTRDTGELFF. The CDR3 bases are TGCGCCAGCAGCCCGACCCGGGACACCGGGGAGCTGTTTTTT.

V is TRBV9 and J is TRBJ2-4; D perhaps matches TRBD1 (6 bases). The CDR3 is 14 amino acids. V was trimmed by 4 bases and J by 4 bases, leaving 12 bases between them. Germline CDR1 and CDR2: SGDLS and YYNGEE. CDR3 sequence reads: CASSPGEGKNIQYF. DNA of the CDR3: TGTGCCAGCAGCCCAGGGGAAGGGAAAAACATTCAGTACTTC.

V is TRBV7-9 and J is TRBJ2-7; 8 positions match TRBD2. The CDR3 spans 14 residues. Trimming at V came to 4 bases and at J to 3 bases, leaving 5 bases not matched to a gene. Per the germline V gene, CDR1 is SEHNR and CDR2 is FQNEAQ (reference sequence). The CDR3 region is CASSSGGQSYEQYF. The CDR3 coding sequence is TGTGCCAGCAGCTCGGGGGGGCAGAGCTACGAGCAGTACTTC.

The chain is built from TRBV12-3 or TRBV12-4 and TRBJ2-5; D ambiguous. Trimming took off 3 bases at V and 5 bases at J, with 13 bases between the two ends. This CDR3 comprises 14 residues. CDR3 region: CASSLGGPRETQYF. In nucleotides, the CDR3 is TGTGCCAGCAGTTTGGGCGGACCCCGGGAGACCCAGTACTTC.

The rearrangement joins TRBV11-3 to TRBJ2-2, with 8 bases that match TRBD1. J lost 4 bases, V lost 5 bases, and 9 bases had no gene match. Germline assignment: CDR1 SGHNT and CDR2 YENEEA. The CDR3 has 16 residues. The CDR3 DNA is TGTGCCAGCAGCCCCCGGACAGGGCCGGGCACCGGGGAGCTGTTTTTT. Translated: CASSPRTGPGTGELFF.

J is TRBJ2-7 and V is TRBV12-3 or TRBV12-4; no definite D call. The CDR3 contains 12 residues. V lost 5 bases to trimming and J lost 3 bases, with 8 bases between them. The CDR3 sequence: CASSPNFYEQYF. As DNA, the CDR3 is TGTGCCAGCAGTCCAAATTTCTACGAGCAGTACTTC.

The chain uses TRBV20-1 and TRBJ2-1, with TRBD2 matching over 7 bases. CDR1 and CDR2 (germline): DFQATT, SNEGSKA (reference sequence). J lost 4 bases, V lost 5 bases, and 8 bases had no gene match. The CDR3 has 14 amino acids. The CDR3 protein is CSAPQAGDYNEQFF. In DNA, the CDR3 is TGCAGTGCTCCCCAGGCGGGGGATTACAATGAGCAGTTCTTC.

This clonotype was seen only a few times. V is TRBV6-6 and J is TRBJ2-7; 8 bases agree with TRBD1. V trimming: 5 bases; J trimming: 2 bases; junction bases outside the gene matches: 5. Germline lookup yields CDR1 MNHNY and CDR2 SVGAGI (reference sequence). The CDR3 consists of 14 residues. The CDR3 sequence: CASSRQGSTYEQYF. DNA of the CDR3: TGTGCCAGCAGTCGACAGGGGTCCACCTACGAGCAGTACTTC.

A few counts support this clonotype. The V and J genes are TRBV10-3 and TRBJ1-5, with D perhaps matching TRBD1 (5 bases). Germline CDR1 is ENHRY and CDR2 is SYGVKD. Trimming took 3 bases from V and 1 from J, leaving 10 bases between them. This CDR3 is 15 amino acids long. CDR3 sequence reads: CAISERDSSNQPQHF. In nucleotides, the CDR3 is TGTGCCATCAGTGAAAGGGACTCGAGCAATCAGCCCCAGCATTTT.

The genes are TRBV20-1 and TRBJ2-6, with D maybe TRBD1 (5 bases). The V gene's germline CDR1 is DFQATT and CDR2 SNEGSKA (reference sequence). V was cut by 0 bases and J by 0 bases, with 9 bases left in between. The CDR3 spans 16 residues. The CDR3 is CSARDWGFSGANVLTF. The CDR3 DNA sequence: TGCAGTGCTAGAGATTGGGGCTTCTCTGGGGCCAACGTCCTGACTTTC.

The chain uses TRBV12-3 or TRBV12-4 and TRBJ1-1; no reliable D call. This CDR3 has 13 amino acids. The ends were cut back, 5 bases at V and 2 bases at J, with 9 bases in the middle. CDR3 region: CASSPGPNTEAFF. The DNA of the CDR3 is TGTGCCAGCAGTCCGGGCCCTAACACTGAAGCTTTCTTT.

This clonotype was counted only a few times. This CDR3 is CASSLAGENNEQFF. CDR3 nucleotides: TGTGCCAGCAGTCTAGCGGGGGAGAATAATGAGCAGTTCTTC. The genes are TRBV6-2 or TRBV6-3 and TRBJ2-1, with 10 bases fitting TRBD2. J was trimmed by 7 bases and V by 5 bases; bases with no gene match: 5. Germline V gives CDR1 MNHEY, CDR2 SVGEGT. This CDR3 contains 14 residues.

The chain joins TRBV7-9 to TRBJ2-3; D may be TRBD1 (6 bases). Germline lookup yields CDR1 SEHNR and CDR2 FQNEAQ (reference sequence). CDR3 size: 15 residues. V was cut by 4 bases and J by 7 bases, with 18 bases left in between. The CDR3 reads CASSSDLSRGYTQYF. The CDR3 bases are TGTGCCAGCAGCTCTGACCTCAGTAGGGGGTATACGCAGTATTTT.

This chain links TRBV15 with TRBJ1-1, with D possibly being TRBD1 (6 bases). The germline V gene has CDR1 LNHNV and CDR2 YYDKDF (reference sequence). Trimming left V 3 bases short and J 8 bases short, with 7 bases between. The CDR3 contains 11 residues. CDR3 in DNA: TGTGCCACCAGCAGTGGACAGGAAGCTTTCTTT. Protein product: CATSSGQEAFF.

The J gene is TRBJ2-7, the V gene TRBV7-2, with TRBD1 identical over 7 bases. The CDR3 contains 15 residues. In germline, CDR1 is SGHTA, CDR2 FQGNSA. The trim removed 5 bases at V and 3 bases at J, leaving 10 bases unmatched. CDR3 sequence reads: CASSTDRVPYYEQYF. The CDR3 nucleotides read TGTGCCAGCAGCACCGACAGGGTCCCCTACTACGAGCAGTACTTC.

The chain links TRBV6-2 or TRBV6-3 to TRBJ1-1, with D possibly matching TRBD1 (6 bases). The CDR3 is 13 amino acids. V shed 8 bases and J shed 0 bases, with 10 bases lying between them. Germline V gene data show CDR1 as MNHEY and CDR2 as SVGEGT. The CDR3 coding sequence is TGTGCCAGCGCGGACAGACTGAACACTGAAGCTTTCTTT. Its protein product is CASADRLNTEAFF.

The chain uses TRBV6-2 or TRBV6-3 and TRBJ2-1, with 8 bases that match TRBD2. The CDR3 is 15 residues long. V lost 4 bases, J lost 6 bases, and 8 bases stayed unmatched. Germline CDR1 and CDR2: MNHEY and SVGEGT. The CDR3 nucleotides read TGTGCCAGCAGTTGGCGGTTAGCGGGGCTCAATGAGCAGTTCTTC. This codes for CASSWRLAGLNEQFF.

V is TRBV12-3 or TRBV12-4 and J is TRBJ1-1; possibly TRBD1 for D (6 bases). V lost 3 bases and J 0 bases, leaving 8 bases between the germline ends. This CDR3 comprises 14 residues. The CDR3 sequence is CASSLRTVNTEAFF. The CDR3 DNA reads TGTGCCAGCAGTTTGAGGACAGTGAACACTGAAGCTTTCTTT.

The rearrangement uses TRBV20-1 and TRBJ1-1; D is undetermined. The germline V and J ends were trimmed by 2 bases and 2 bases, with 12 bases remaining between them. Germline V CDR1 and CDR2: DFQATT, SNEGSKA (reference sequence). The CDR3 extends over 14 amino acids. CDR3 loop: CSARPGGLNTEAFF. The CDR3 DNA is TGCAGTGCTAGACCAGGTGGCTTAAACACTGAAGCTTTCTTT.